The clone carrying this TCR beta chain has only one observation. CDR1 SGHDT and CDR2 YYEEEE come from the germline V gene. The germline V and J ends were trimmed by 3 bases and 7 bases, with 13 bases remaining between them. The CDR3 extends over 13 amino acids. The data are from a study of shared clonotypes between healthy human individuals. Produced via immunoSEQ multiplex PCR; TCRdb's table is partial and in-frame only. The sample comprises about 2 million clones, approximately 95% of which are singletons, and 0.13% rests with the top ten. The chain has TRBV5-6 and TRBJ1-2; D possibly corresponds to TRBD1 (6 bases). The sequenced sample consisted of naive CD4+ T cells sorted from blood. Regarding subset: CD45RA+ positively selected. This TCR was recovered from a man in his late teens or twenties in good health. Here the CDR3 DNA reads TGTGCCAGCAGCTCGGGGGGCGAGTCTGGCTACACCTTC. It codes for CASSSGGESGYTF. Full variable domain (missing parts from reference TRBV5-6 and TRBJ1-2): DAGVTQSPTHLIKTRGQQVTLRCSPKSGHDTVSWYQQALGQGPQFIFQYYEEEERQRGNFPDRFSGHQFPNYSSELNVNALLLGDSALYLCASSSGGESGYTFGSGTRLTVV.